Below, 30 T cell receptor beta chains from the same sample are listed, as sequenced in a study of cytomegalovirus exposure and HLA in healthy donors. Use of 60 Vbeta and 13 Jbeta primers characterized the PCR. The data were produced by immunoSEQ multiplex PCR, yet TCRdb's version contains in-frame clones alone and is incomplete. The sample contains under 150,000 clones, approximately 80% of which appear only once. The specimen was PBMCs. The receptors stem from a man aged 50-60 years in good health and CMV-seronegative.

This chain joins TRBV5-1 and TRBJ2-3, with TRBD2 matching 7 bases. Unmatched junction bases numbered 6, after V lost 1 base and J lost 4 bases. This CDR3 contains 15 residues. Germline CDR1 reads SGHRS; CDR2 reads YFSETQ. CDR3 amino acids: CASSLLASGADTQYF. In DNA form, the CDR3 reads TGCGCCAGCAGCTTGCTGGCTAGCGGCGCAGATACGCAGTATTTT.

The V call is TRBV6-4, the J call TRBJ1-1, with D perhaps matching TRBD1 (5 bases). V lost 5 bases and J lost 1, with 11 bases in between. The germline V gene encodes CDR1 MRHNA and CDR2 SNTAGT. The CDR3 has 14 residues. Here the CDR3 DNA reads TGTGCCAGCAGTCTATCCACAGGGAACACTGAAGCTTTCTTT. Amino acid sequence: CASSLSTGNTEAFF.

J is TRBJ2-7 and V is TRBV5-1; 8 nucleotides match TRBD1. V lost 4 bases and J lost 1; bases outside the gene matches: 1. The CDR3 totals 13 residues. Germline CDR1 SGHRS, CDR2 YFSETQ. CDR3 DNA: TGCGCCAGCAGCCAGGGGGCATCCTACGAGCAGTACTTC. Translated, it gives CASSQGASYEQYF.

The chain employs TRBV5-1 and TRBJ1-1; TRBD1 might be the D (6 bases). In germline, CDR1 is SGHRS, CDR2 YFSETQ. This CDR3 contains 14 residues. The V gene lost 4 bases and the J gene lost 3 bases, with 13 bases spanning the gap. The CDR3 sequence: CASSRDRTYTEAFF. The DNA of the CDR3 is TGCGCCAGCAGCCGAGACAGGACGTACACTGAAGCTTTCTTT.

The chain has TRBV29-1 and TRBJ1-1; 8 bases align to TRBD1. Looked up from germline, CDR1 is SQVTM and CDR2 is ANQGSEA. V was pared by 6 bases and J by 4 bases, with 7 bases of the junction left unmatched. The CDR3 length is 13 residues. The CDR3 nucleotides are TGCAGCGTGATGGGACAGGACAGCACTGAAGCTTTCTTT. Encoded protein: CSVMGQDSTEAFF.

The chain recombines TRBV30 with TRBJ2-2; D may be TRBD1 (7 bases). Germline CDR1 and CDR2: GTSNPN and SVGIG (reference sequence). The CDR3 is 18 amino acids. Trimming stripped 0 bases from V and 4 bases from J, with 21 bases between. CDR3 nucleotide sequence: TGTGCCTGGAGTGTATGGTGGGCAGGGGGGAGGATCACCGGGGAGCTGTTTTTT. This translates into CAWSVWWAGGRITGELFF.

The chain recombines TRBV19 with TRBJ1-1; 8 positions match TRBD1. J gave up 4 bases and V 5 bases, and 9 bases lay outside the gene matches. CDR1 is LNHDA, CDR2 SQIVND, per germline (reference sequence). The CDR3 consists of 15 residues. The DNA of the CDR3 is TGTGCCAGTAGTCGATCGGGACAGGTAATCACTGAAGCTTTCTTT. The encoded protein is CASSRSGQVITEAFF.

The gene calls are TRBV6-5 and TRBJ1-2, with TRBD1 as a possible D gene (6 bases). V lost 0 bases, J lost 3 bases, and 11 bases lay in between. Germline CDR1 is MNHEY and CDR2 is SVGAGI. The CDR3 totals 15 residues. The CDR3 DNA reads as TGTGCCAGCAGTTACTCGACGGACAGTCACTATGGCTACACCTTC. This translates into CASSYSTDSHYGYTF.

The J gene is TRBJ1-3, the V gene TRBV27; TRBD1 aligns across 9 bases. With V trimmed by 6 bases and J by 0 bases, 3 bases remained unmatched. The length of the CDR3 is 15 residues. The germline CDR1 and CDR2 sequences are MNHEY and SMNVEV (reference sequence). The CDR3 DNA is TGTGCCAGCAGCCGGGACAGGGACTCTGGAAACACCATATATTTT. Translating it yields CASSRDRDSGNTIYF.

This clone has only a few counts. The V gene is TRBV10-1, the J gene TRBJ2-7; TRBD2 agrees at 10 bases. V was clipped by 4 bases and J by 6 bases; unmatched bases: 6. Germline lookup yields CDR1 WNHNN and CDR2 SYGVQD (reference sequence). This CDR3 has 14 residues. The CDR3 sequence is CASSVLAGQSEQYF. As DNA, the CDR3 is TGCGCCAGCAGTGTACTAGCGGGGCAGTCCGAGCAGTACTTC.

The chain has TRBV5-4 and TRBJ1-2; 11 bases are a match to TRBD1. V lost 5 bases and J lost 3; bases outside the gene matches: 6. The CDR3 contains 15 residues. Germline values: CDR1 SGHNT, CDR2 YYREEE (reference sequence). The CDR3 DNA reads TGTGCCAGCAGTTACGGACAGGGGGCTCACTATGGCTACACCTTC. It is translated as CASSYGQGAHYGYTF.

The chain joins TRBV14 to TRBJ2-5; the match to TRBD2 covers 15 bases. V was clipped by 3 bases and J by 1 base; unmatched bases: 9. Germline assignment: CDR1 SGHDN and CDR2 FVKESK. The length of the CDR3 is 19 residues. The CDR3 DNA follows: TGTGCCAGCAGCCACGGACTAGCGGGGGGGCGATATCCCCAAGAGACCCAGTACTTC. It yields the protein CASSHGLAGGRYPQETQYF.

The genes are TRBV20-1 and TRBJ2-7; D might be TRBD1 (5 bases). The CDR3 spans 11 residues. The V gene lost 6 bases and the J gene lost 6 bases, with 12 bases spanning the gap. Per the germline V gene, CDR1 is DFQATT and CDR2 is SNEGSKA (reference sequence). The CDR3 region has the DNA TGCAGTGCCCCACAGGTAGTCGAGCAGTACTTC. Its translation: CSAPQVVEQYF.

The CDR3 nucleotides read TGTGCCAGCAGGGATTACAGGGGCGCTAACTATGGCTACACCTTC. Its protein is CASRDYRGANYGYTF. The chain carries TRBV6-5 and TRBJ1-2; 7 positions match TRBD1. This CDR3 is built from 15 residues. V was pared by 6 bases and J by 0 bases, with 7 bases of the junction left unmatched. The germline gives CDR1 MNHEY, CDR2 SVGAGI.

The chain employs TRBV6-1 and TRBJ2-5, with a possible D match to TRBD2 (6 bases). Germline V CDR1 and CDR2: MNHNS, SASEGT. The CDR3 runs 14 residues. V shed 2 bases and J shed 9 bases, with 16 bases lying between them. The CDR3 bases are TGTGCCAGCAGTGAATTTGGCAACGGGGAGGCCCAGTACTTC. Protein product: CASSEFGNGEAQYF.

This chain connects TRBV27 to TRBJ1-4; TRBD1 matches 9 bases. The CDR3 consists of 14 residues. Germline values: CDR1 MNHEY, CDR2 SMNVEV (reference sequence). J lost 5 bases, V lost 2 bases, and 0 bases had no gene match. The CDR3 nucleotides are TGTGCCAGCAGTTTAGGGACAGGGAATGAAAAACTGTTTTTT. Translating it yields CASSLGTGNEKLFF.

The chain combines TRBV5-1 with TRBJ1-3; tentatively, D is TRBD1 (6 bases). Germline CDR1 is SGHRS and CDR2 is YFSETQ. The length of the CDR3 is 14 residues. V was clipped by 2 bases and J by 3 bases, with 9 bases between them. CDR3: CASSLQGDGNTIYF. The CDR3 region has the DNA TGCGCCAGCAGCTTACAGGGAGATGGAAACACCATATATTTT.

The J gene is TRBJ1-2, the V gene TRBV5-8, with D possibly being TRBD1 (5 bases). Germline CDR1 is SGHTS and CDR2 is YDEGEE. The length of the CDR3 is 12 residues. Trimming removed 6 bases from V and 4 bases from J, with 10 bases in between. In DNA, the CDR3 is TGTGCCAGCAACGACAGATCCTATGGCTACACCTTC. This sequence encodes CASNDRSYGYTF. Combining the CDR3 with reference TRBV5-8 and TRBJ1-2 gives the whole variable domain EAGVTQSPTHLIKTRGQQATLRCSPISGHTSVYWYQQALGLGLQFLLWYDEGEERNRGNFPPRFSGRQFPNYSSELNVNALELEDSALYLCASNDRSYGYTFGSGTRLTVV.

The V and J genes are TRBV2 and TRBJ1-1; D is uncertain. The germline V and J ends were trimmed by 3 bases and 1 base, with 6 bases remaining between them. This CDR3 has 13 amino acids. Germline V gene lookup returns CDR1 SNHLY and CDR2 FYNNEI. CDR3 loop: CASSDPGNTEAFF. The CDR3, as DNA: TGTGCCAGCAGTGATCCCGGGAACACTGAAGCTTTCTTT.

The chain recombines TRBV2 with TRBJ1-6; 7 bases fit TRBD1. Germline assignment: CDR1 SNHLY and CDR2 FYNNEI. The trim removed 6 bases at V and 2 bases at J, leaving 4 bases unmatched. The CDR3 totals 15 residues. CDR3 sequence: CASSAQGPYNSPLHF. As DNA, the CDR3 is TGTGCCAGCAGCGCACAGGGGCCCTATAATTCACCCCTCCACTTT.

V is TRBV19 and J is TRBJ1-1, with 7 bases fitting TRBD1. This CDR3 has 14 residues. Germline V gives CDR1 LNHDA, CDR2 SQIVND (reference sequence). The V gene end was trimmed by 8 bases and the J gene end by 2 bases; junction bases not matched to a gene: 8. Written as DNA, the CDR3 is TGTGCCAGTTGCTCATGGACAGGAAACACTGAAGCTTTCTTT. Its protein product is CASCSWTGNTEAFF.

The V and J genes are TRBV7-8 and TRBJ1-1, with 8 bases lining up with TRBD1. The CDR3 has 16 amino acids. With V trimmed by 5 bases and J by 0 bases, 8 bases remained unmatched. CDR1 SGHVS and CDR2 FQNEAQ come from the germline V gene. The CDR3 loop is CASSGRDRYLNTEAFF. In DNA form, the CDR3 reads TGTGCCAGCAGCGGGCGGGACAGGTATTTGAACACTGAAGCTTTCTTT.

The chain recombines TRBV19 with TRBJ1-2; D is uncertain. Germline-derived CDR1 and CDR2 are LNHDA and SQIVND (reference sequence). V was pared by 2 bases and J by 2 bases, with 9 bases between. The CDR3 spans 14 residues. DNA for the CDR3: TGTGCCAGTAGTATAAAGGCGGGAAACTATGGCTACACCTTC. This gives the protein CASSIKAGNYGYTF.

V gene TRBV5-6 combines with J gene TRBJ1-1, with a tentative D call TRBD1 (5 bases). V lost 4 bases to trimming and J lost 9 bases, with 10 bases between them. The CDR3 length is 11 residues. Per the germline V gene, CDR1 is SGHDT and CDR2 is YYEEEE. CDR3 loop: CASSTREKAFF. The CDR3 nucleotides read TGTGCCAGCAGCACCAGGGAAAAAGCTTTCTTT. The full variable domain, its missing parts supplied by reference TRBV5-6 and TRBJ1-1, is DAGVTQSPTHLIKTRGQQVTLRCSPKSGHDTVSWYQQALGQGPQFIFQYYEEEERQRGNFPDRFSGHQFPNYSSELNVNALLLGDSALYLCASSTREKAFFGQGTRLTVV.

The chain has TRBV5-4 and TRBJ2-5; TRBD1 aligns across 8 bases. V lost 0 bases and J lost 2; bases outside the gene matches: 3. This CDR3 has 15 amino acids. Germline V lookup: CDR1 SGHNT, CDR2 YYREEE (reference sequence). The DNA for the CDR3 is TGTGCCAGCAGCTTGGCGGGGACAGGACAAGAGACCCAGTACTTC. It translates to CASSLAGTGQETQYF.

This chain joins TRBV7-9 and TRBJ1-1; perhaps TRBD1 as D (6 bases). The V gene's germline CDR1 is SEHNR and CDR2 FQNEAQ (reference sequence). The CDR3 spans 15 residues. Trimming removed 4 bases at V and 1 base at J, with 13 bases between. The CDR3 spells CASSSPSRGNTEAFF. The DNA for the CDR3 is TGTGCCAGCAGCTCCCCCAGCAGGGGGAACACTGAAGCTTTCTTT.

This chain uses TRBV5-1 with TRBJ1-2; TRBD1 agrees at 8 bases. The germline V gene has CDR1 SGHRS and CDR2 YFSETQ. V lost 4 bases, J lost 5 bases, and 10 bases stayed unmatched. The CDR3 runs to 15 residues. The chain's CDR3 is CASSPDRGANYGYTF. DNA for the CDR3: TGCGCCAGCAGCCCCGACAGGGGCGCAAATTATGGCTACACCTTC.

The rearrangement uses TRBV7-9 and TRBJ1-1; tentative D call: TRBD1 (6 bases). The CDR3 is 14 residues long. V was shortened by 11 bases and J by 5 bases, with 21 bases between the two germline ends. Per germline, CDR1 SEHNR and CDR2 FQNEAQ (reference sequence). CDR3: CAAQQGGLGTEAFF. In nucleotides, the CDR3 is TGTGCCGCGCAACAGGGCGGCCTGGGGACTGAAGCTTTCTTT.

The chain links TRBV27 to TRBJ2-7; TRBD1 matches at 8 bases. Losses at the gene ends were 4 bases for V and 2 bases for J; bases not matched to a gene: 4. This CDR3 has 14 amino acids. The V gene's germline CDR1 is MNHEY and CDR2 SMNVEV (reference sequence). In nucleotides, the CDR3 is TGTGCCAGCAGTTCTAGGACAGGGACCTACGAGCAGTACTTC. Encoded protein: CASSSRTGTYEQYF.

This clone was found a few times. The V and J genes are TRBV10-2 and TRBJ2-2; D not resolved. CDR1 is WSHSY, CDR2 SAAADI, per germline. This CDR3 has 14 residues. V lost 3 bases and J lost 6, with 11 bases in between. As DNA, the CDR3 is TGCGCCAGCAGTGACCAGTATAGCCCCGGGGAGCTGTTTTTT. Amino acid sequence: CASSDQYSPGELFF.